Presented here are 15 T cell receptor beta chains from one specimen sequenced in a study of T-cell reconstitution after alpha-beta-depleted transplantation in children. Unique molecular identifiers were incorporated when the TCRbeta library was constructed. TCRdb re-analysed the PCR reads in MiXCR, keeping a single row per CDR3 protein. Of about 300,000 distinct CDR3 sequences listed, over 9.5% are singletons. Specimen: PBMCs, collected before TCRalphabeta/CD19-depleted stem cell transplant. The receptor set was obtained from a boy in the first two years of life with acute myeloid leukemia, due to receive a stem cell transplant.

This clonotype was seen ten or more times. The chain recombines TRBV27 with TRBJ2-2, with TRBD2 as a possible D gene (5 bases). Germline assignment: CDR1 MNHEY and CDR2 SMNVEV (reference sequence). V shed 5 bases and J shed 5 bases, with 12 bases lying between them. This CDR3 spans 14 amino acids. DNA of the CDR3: TGTGCCAGCAGTCCCATCGGGATGACCGGGGAGCTGTTTTTT. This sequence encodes CASSPIGMTGELFF.

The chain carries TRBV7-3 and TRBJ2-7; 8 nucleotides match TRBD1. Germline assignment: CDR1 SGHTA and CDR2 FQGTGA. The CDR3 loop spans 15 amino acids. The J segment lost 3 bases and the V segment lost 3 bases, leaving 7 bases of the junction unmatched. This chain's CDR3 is CASSFFRQGHYEQYF. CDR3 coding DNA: TGTGCCAGCAGCTTTTTTCGACAGGGGCACTACGAGCAGTACTTC.

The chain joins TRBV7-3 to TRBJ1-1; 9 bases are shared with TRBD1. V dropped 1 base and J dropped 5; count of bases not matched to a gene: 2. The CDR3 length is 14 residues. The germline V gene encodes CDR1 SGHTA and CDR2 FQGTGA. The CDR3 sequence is CASSLKGQGTEAFF. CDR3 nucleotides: TGTGCCAGCAGCTTAAAGGGACAGGGAACTGAAGCTTTCTTT.

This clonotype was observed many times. The CDR3 DNA follows: TGTGCCAGCAGCTTGAGGGCTAGCGGGTTGTACCAAGAGACCCAGTACTTC. Protein: CASSLRASGLYQETQYF. V usage is TRBV5-6 and J usage is TRBJ2-5; the match to TRBD2 covers 8 bases. V dropped 1 base and J dropped 0; count of bases not matched to a gene: 8. CDR1 and CDR2 from the germline V gene are SGHDT and YYEEEE. The CDR3 has 17 amino acids. Supplemented by reference TRBV5-6 and TRBJ2-5, the full variable domain reads DAGVTQSPTHLIKTRGQQVTLRCSPKSGHDTVSWYQQALGQGPQFIFQYYEEEERQRGNFPDRFSGHQFPNYSSELNVNALLLGDSALYLCASSLRASGLYQETQYFGPGTRLLVL.

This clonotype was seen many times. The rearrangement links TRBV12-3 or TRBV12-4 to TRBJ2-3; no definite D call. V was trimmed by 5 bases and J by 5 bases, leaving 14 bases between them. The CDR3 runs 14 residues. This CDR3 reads CASSPWTVGDTQYF. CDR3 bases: TGTGCCAGCAGTCCCTGGACGGTCGGAGATACGCAGTATTTT.

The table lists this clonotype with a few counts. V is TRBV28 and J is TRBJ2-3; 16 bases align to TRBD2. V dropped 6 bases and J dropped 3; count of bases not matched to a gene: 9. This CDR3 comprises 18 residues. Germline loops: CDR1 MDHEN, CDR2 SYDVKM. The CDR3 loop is CASRGTSGGAVWTDTQYF. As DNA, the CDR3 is TGTGCCAGCAGGGGGACTAGCGGGGGGGCCGTATGGACAGATACGCAGTATTTT.

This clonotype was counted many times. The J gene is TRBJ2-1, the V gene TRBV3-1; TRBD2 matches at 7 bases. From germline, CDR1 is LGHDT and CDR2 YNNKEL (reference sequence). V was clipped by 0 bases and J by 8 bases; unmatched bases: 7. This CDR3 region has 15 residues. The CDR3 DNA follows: TGTGCCAGCAGCCAAGATAGGGGTCTAGCGGATGAGCAGTTCTTC. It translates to CASSQDRGLADEQFF.

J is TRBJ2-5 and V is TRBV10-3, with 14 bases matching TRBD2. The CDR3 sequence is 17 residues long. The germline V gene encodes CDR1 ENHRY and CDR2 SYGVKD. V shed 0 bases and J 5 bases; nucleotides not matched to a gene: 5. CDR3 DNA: TGTGCCATCAGTGAGTCGACTAGCGGGAGGGCCGTGGAGACCCAGTACTTC. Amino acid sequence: CAISESTSGRAVETQYF.

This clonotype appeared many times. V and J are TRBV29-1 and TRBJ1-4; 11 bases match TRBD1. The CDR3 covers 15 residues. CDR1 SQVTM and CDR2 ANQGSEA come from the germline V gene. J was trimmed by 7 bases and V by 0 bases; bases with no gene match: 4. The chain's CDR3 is CSVEDQGTGGEKLFF. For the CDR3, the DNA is TGCAGCGTTGAAGATCAGGGGACAGGGGGTGAAAAACTGTTTTTT. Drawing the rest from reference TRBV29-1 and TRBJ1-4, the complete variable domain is SAVISQKPSRDICQRGTSLTIQCQVDSQVTMMFWYRQQPGQSLTLIATANQGSEATYESGFVIDKFPISRPNLTFSTLTVSNMSPEDSSIYLCSVEDQGTGGEKLFFGSGTQLSVL.

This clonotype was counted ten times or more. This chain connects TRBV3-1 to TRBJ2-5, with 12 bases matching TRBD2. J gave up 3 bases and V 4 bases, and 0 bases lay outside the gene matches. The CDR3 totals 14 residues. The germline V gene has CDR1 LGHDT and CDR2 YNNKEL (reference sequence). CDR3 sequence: CASSRLAGEETQYF. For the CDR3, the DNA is TGTGCCAGCAGCCGACTAGCGGGAGAAGAGACCCAGTACTTC.

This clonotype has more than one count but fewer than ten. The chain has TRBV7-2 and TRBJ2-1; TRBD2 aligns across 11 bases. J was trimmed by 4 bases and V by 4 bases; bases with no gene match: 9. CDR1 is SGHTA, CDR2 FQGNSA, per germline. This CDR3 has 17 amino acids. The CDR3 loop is CASSSPGLAEKYNEQFF. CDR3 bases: TGTGCCAGCAGCTCCCCGGGACTAGCGGAGAAATACAATGAGCAGTTCTTC.

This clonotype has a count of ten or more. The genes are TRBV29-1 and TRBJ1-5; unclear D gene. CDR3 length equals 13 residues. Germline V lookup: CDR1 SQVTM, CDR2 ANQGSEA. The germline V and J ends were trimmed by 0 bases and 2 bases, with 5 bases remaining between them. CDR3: CSVEEEGNQPQHF. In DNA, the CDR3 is TGCAGCGTTGAAGAAGAGGGCAATCAGCCCCAGCATTTT.

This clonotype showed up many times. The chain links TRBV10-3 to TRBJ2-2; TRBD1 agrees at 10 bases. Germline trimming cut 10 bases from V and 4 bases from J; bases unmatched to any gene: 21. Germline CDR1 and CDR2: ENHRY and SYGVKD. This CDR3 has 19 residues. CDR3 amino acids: CATGGQGPSGGPPTGELFF. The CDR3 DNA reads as TGTGCCACTGGGGGACAGGGGCCGAGCGGGGGTCCACCCACCGGGGAGCTGTTTTTT.

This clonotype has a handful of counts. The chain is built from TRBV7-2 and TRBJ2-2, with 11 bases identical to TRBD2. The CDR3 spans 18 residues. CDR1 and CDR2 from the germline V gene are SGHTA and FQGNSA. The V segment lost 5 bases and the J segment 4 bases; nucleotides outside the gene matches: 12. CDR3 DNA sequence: TGTGCCAGCAGCCTTAGCGGGGGGGGTCGGAGGAGCACCGGGGAGCTGTTTTTT. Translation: CASSLSGGGRRSTGELFF.

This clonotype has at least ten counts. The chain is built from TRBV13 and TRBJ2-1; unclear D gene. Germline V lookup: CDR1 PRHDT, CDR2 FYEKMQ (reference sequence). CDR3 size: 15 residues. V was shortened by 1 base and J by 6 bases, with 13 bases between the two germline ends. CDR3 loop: CASSLVRLVVNEQFF. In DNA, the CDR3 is TGTGCCAGCAGCTTAGTGAGGCTAGTAGTCAATGAGCAGTTCTTC.